These T cell receptor beta chains were read from a single sample in a study of identical twins. One entry per CDR3 protein results from TCRdb running MiXCR on the 5' RACE reads. The sample contains around 160,000 distinct CDR3 sequences, 3.5% of which appear only once. The sample comprised memory T cells sorted from blood. The receptors derive from a man younger than 35 in good health. CDR3s include the opening cysteine and the closing phenylalanine or tryptophan. D genes are given only for firm matches. Where a row states a size, it is once, few, many or the class of an expanded clone; other rows omit it.

v_call	d_call	j_call	clone_size	cdr3_nt	cdr3_aa
TRBV7-8	TRBD2	TRBJ2-7	many	TGTGCCAGCAGCCGCCCCCTACGGGAGGGCCCCTACGAGCAGTACTTC	CASSRPLREGPYEQYF
TRBV20-1	TRBD2	TRBJ2-1	NA	TGCAGTGCTAGAGAGGGGTCGTTGAGCGGGAGAGACCGGTACAATGAGCAGTTCTTC	CSAREGSLSGRDRYNEQFF
TRBV6-4	NA	TRBJ2-1	few	TGTGCCAGCACCCTCTCCAGGGGAACCTACAATGAGCAGTTCTTC	CASTLSRGTYNEQFF
TRBV5-5	TRBD2	TRBJ2-4	many	TGTGCCAGCAGCTTGGCTGGTAGCGGGAGCTCCAAAAACATTCAGTACTTC	CASSLAGSGSSKNIQYF
TRBV20-1	NA	TRBJ2-2	many	TGCAGTGCTAGAGATGACGGCAGGAGGCATAGCACCGGGGAGCTGTTTTTT	CSARDDGRRHSTGELFF
TRBV28	NA	TRBJ1-5	NA	TGTGCCAGCAGCGGAAATTGGGGAGGAGGGCCAGGGCCCCAGCATTTT	CASSGNWGGGPGPQHF
TRBV15	TRBD1	TRBJ1-1	many	TGTGCCACCAGCGGACAGGGGGCGAGGGGCACTGAAGCTTTCTTT	CATSGQGARGTEAFF
TRBV5-6	TRBD1	TRBJ1-5	many	TGTGCCAGCAGCTTGGGGGGACAGGGCAGACAGCCCCAGCATTTT	CASSLGGQGRQPQHF
TRBV6-1	NA	TRBJ1-5	NA	TGTGCCAGTAGTGATCAGGGAGGGTGGCAGCCCCAGCATTTT	CASSDQGGWQPQHF
TRBV7-2	TRBD2	TRBJ2-7	many	TGTGCCAGCAGCGACCGGGGGGGGCGAGCTCTCGACGAGCAGTACTTC	CASSDRGGRALDEQYF
TRBV5-1	NA	TRBJ2-2	many	TGCGCCAGCAGCTTGCCCTCACCCGGGGAGCTGTTTTTT	CASSLPSPGELFF
TRBV20-1	NA	TRBJ1-5	many	TGCAGTGCTAGAGATCTAAGGAGGTTTAATAGCAATCAGCCCCAGCATTTT	CSARDLRRFNSNQPQHF
TRBV25-1	TRBD2	TRBJ2-1	few	TGTGCCAGCAGTATTAGGCTGGCGGGAGAAGCCTACAATGAGCAGTTCTTC	CASSIRLAGEAYNEQFF
TRBV12-3/TRBV12-4	TRBD1	TRBJ2-5	many	TGTGCCAGCAGGACAGGGTTGGGAGAGACCCAGTACTTC	CASRTGLGETQYF
TRBV6-1	NA	TRBJ1-6	many	TGTGCCAGCAGTGGGACACCGAGCTCCTATAATTCACCCCTCCACTTT	CASSGTPSSYNSPLHF
TRBV7-8	TRBD2	TRBJ2-3	many	TGTGCCAGCAGCTTCCGACTAGCGGGAGCAGGGGATACGCAGTATTTT	CASSFRLAGAGDTQYF
TRBV6-1	NA	TRBJ1-6	many	TGTGCCAGCAGAAAGGGGGGACAAGATAATTCACCCCTCCACTTT	CASRKGGQDNSPLHF
TRBV5-1	NA	TRBJ1-1	many	TGCGCCAGCAGCTCTCAAATGAACACTGAAGCTTTCTTT	CASSSQMNTEAFF
TRBV20-1	NA	TRBJ1-1	many	TGCAGTGCTAGCCCGAACACTGAAGCTTTCTTT	CSASPNTEAFF
TRBV9	NA	TRBJ2-1	few	TGTGCCAGCAGCGTCCCCAGCCTCGGTGAGCAGTTCTTC	CASSVPSLGEQFF
TRBV7-2	TRBD2	TRBJ2-5	few	TGTGCCAGCAATAGGGGGACTAGCGGTTTAATCGGGGAGACCCAGTACTTC	CASNRGTSGLIGETQYF
TRBV20-1	NA	TRBJ2-3	many	TGCAGTGCTCGGACTGAAACTAGCACAGATACGCAGTATTTT	CSARTETSTDTQYF